A selection of T cell receptor beta chains follows, all from one sample in a study of OX40 agonist ivuxolimab in advanced cancers. The data were produced by immunoSEQ multiplex PCR, yet TCRdb's version contains in-frame clones alone and is incomplete. The data hold about 76,000 clones, with more than 75% observed a single time. The source material was CD4+ or CD8+ T cells sorted from blood, sampled in a trial of the OX40 agonist ivuxolimab. These receptors originate from an adult with an advanced solid tumor such as melanoma, head and neck, liver or kidney cancer. Both conserved end residues are part of each CDR3. Each record gives: CDR3 length, clone size, J gene, D gene, V gene, CDR3 protein, CDR3 DNA. The D gene is left open where the match is weak. Size is stated for part of the rows, as once, few or many counts, or as a class when the clone is expanded.

cdr3_length: 16
clone_size: NA
j_call: TRBJ2-7
d_call: TRBD1
v_call: TRBV28
cdr3_aa: CASSLLTGGDSYEQYF
cdr3_nt: TGTGCCAGCAGTTTACTTACAGGGGGTGACTCCTACGAGCAGTACTTC

cdr3_length: 14
clone_size: NA
j_call: TRBJ2-7
d_call: TRBD1
v_call: TRBV6-1
cdr3_aa: CASSAGTGGLQQYF
cdr3_nt: TGTGCCAGCAGTGCCGGGACAGGGGGTCTTCAGCAGTACTTC

cdr3_length: 16
clone_size: NA
j_call: TRBJ1-3
d_call: NA
v_call: TRBV28
cdr3_aa: CASSRETWISGNTIYF
cdr3_nt: TGTGCCAGCAGCCGGGAGACATGGATCTCTGGAAACACCATATATTTT

cdr3_length: 14
clone_size: NA
j_call: TRBJ1-1
d_call: NA
v_call: TRBV7-3
cdr3_aa: CASSSQGPNTEAFF
cdr3_nt: TGTGCCAGCAGCTCACAGGGACCGAACACTGAAGCTTTCTTT

cdr3_length: 16
clone_size: NA
j_call: TRBJ2-2
d_call: TRBD2
v_call: TRBV4-2
cdr3_aa: CASSRGRGEYTGELFF
cdr3_nt: TGTGCCAGCAGCCGGGGACGGGGGGAATACACCGGGGAGCTGTTTTTT

cdr3_length: 15
clone_size: NA
j_call: TRBJ2-5
d_call: TRBD1
v_call: TRBV11-1
cdr3_aa: CASSLNRGSGETQYF
cdr3_nt: TGTGCCAGCAGCTTAAACAGGGGGTCAGGGGAGACCCAGTACTTC

cdr3_length: 15
clone_size: NA
j_call: TRBJ1-1
d_call: TRBD1
v_call: TRBV19
cdr3_aa: CASSPPGTGNTEAFF
cdr3_nt: TGTGCCAGTAGTCCACCCGGGACAGGGAACACTGAAGCTTTCTTT

cdr3_length: 13
clone_size: NA
j_call: TRBJ2-1
d_call: NA
v_call: TRBV7-3
cdr3_aa: CASSPDGYNEQFF
cdr3_nt: TGTGCCAGTAGCCCGGACGGGTACAATGAGCAGTTCTTC

cdr3_length: 14
clone_size: NA
j_call: TRBJ1-5
d_call: NA
v_call: TRBV7-2
cdr3_aa: CASSLVASGQPQHF
cdr3_nt: TGTGCCAGCAGCTTAGTGGCCAGCGGTCAGCCCCAGCATTTT

cdr3_length: 16
clone_size: few
j_call: TRBJ2-5
d_call: TRBD2
v_call: TRBV28
cdr3_aa: CASSSPTSGSGETQYF
cdr3_nt: TGTGCCAGCAGTTCCCCAACTAGCGGGAGTGGGGAGACCCAGTACTTC

cdr3_length: 17
clone_size: NA
j_call: TRBJ2-1
d_call: NA
v_call: TRBV7-9
cdr3_aa: CASSLGSGLASYNEQFF
cdr3_nt: TGTGCCAGCAGCTTAGGGTCGGGACTTGCCTCCTACAATGAGCAGTTCTTC

cdr3_length: 14
clone_size: NA
j_call: TRBJ2-7
d_call: TRBD1
v_call: TRBV11-3
cdr3_aa: CASSLGQNSYEQYF
cdr3_nt: TGTGCCAGCAGCTTGGGACAGAACTCCTACGAGCAGTACTTC

cdr3_length: 14
clone_size: NA
j_call: TRBJ2-4
d_call: TRBD2
v_call: TRBV6-6
cdr3_aa: CASSRTSGKNIQYF
cdr3_nt: TGTGCCAGCAGCCGAACTAGCGGCAAAAACATTCAGTACTTC

cdr3_length: 13
clone_size: NA
j_call: TRBJ2-5
d_call: NA
v_call: TRBV6-1
cdr3_aa: CASRTRGQETQYF
cdr3_nt: TGTGCCAGCAGAACGAGGGGCCAAGAGACCCAGTACTTC

cdr3_length: 14
clone_size: NA
j_call: TRBJ2-7
d_call: NA
v_call: TRBV11-2
cdr3_aa: CASSFPGSSYEQYF
cdr3_nt: TGTGCCAGCAGCTTCCCGGGGAGCTCCTACGAGCAGTACTTC

cdr3_length: 11
clone_size: NA
j_call: TRBJ2-1
d_call: NA
v_call: TRBV7-9
cdr3_aa: CASSRRNEQFF
cdr3_nt: TGTGCCAGCAGCCGGAGAAATGAGCAGTTCTTC

cdr3_length: 13
clone_size: NA
j_call: TRBJ1-5
d_call: NA
v_call: TRBV19
cdr3_aa: CASRDILNQPQHF
cdr3_nt: TGTGCCAGCCGGGACATCCTAAATCAGCCCCAGCATTTT

cdr3_length: 11
clone_size: NA
j_call: TRBJ1-5
d_call: NA
v_call: TRBV20-1
cdr3_aa: CSASSGQPQHF
cdr3_nt: TGCAGTGCTTCCTCCGGACAGCCCCAGCATTTT

cdr3_length: 15
clone_size: NA
j_call: TRBJ2-1
d_call: TRBD2
v_call: TRBV28
cdr3_aa: CASSLLAGLLNEQFF
cdr3_nt: TGTGCCAGCAGTTTACTAGCGGGACTTCTCAATGAGCAGTTCTTC

cdr3_length: 15
clone_size: NA
j_call: TRBJ2-1
d_call: TRBD1
v_call: TRBV6-5
cdr3_aa: CASRAQGSSYNEQFF
cdr3_nt: TGTGCCAGCAGAGCACAGGGGAGCTCCTACAATGAGCAGTTCTTC

cdr3_length: 15
clone_size: NA
j_call: TRBJ2-7
d_call: NA
v_call: TRBV15
cdr3_aa: CATSRAGTRSYEQYF
cdr3_nt: TGTGCCACCAGCAGAGCAGGAACTAGATCCTACGAGCAGTACTTC

cdr3_length: 13
clone_size: NA
j_call: TRBJ1-2
d_call: TRBD1
v_call: TRBV27
cdr3_aa: CASSLDRGLGYTF
cdr3_nt: TGTGCCAGCAGTTTGGACAGGGGGCTTGGCTACACCTTC

cdr3_length: 16
clone_size: once
j_call: TRBJ2-2
d_call: TRBD1
v_call: TRBV18
cdr3_aa: CASSPQTGAATGELFF
cdr3_nt: TGTGCCAGCTCACCTCAGACAGGGGCGGCCACCGGGGAGCTGTTTTTT

cdr3_length: 15
clone_size: NA
j_call: TRBJ2-1
d_call: NA
v_call: TRBV30
cdr3_aa: CAWSWETLNYNEQFF
cdr3_nt: TGTGCCTGGAGCTGGGAAACCCTTAACTACAATGAGCAGTTCTTC

cdr3_length: 16
clone_size: NA
j_call: TRBJ1-2
d_call: NA
v_call: TRBV27
cdr3_aa: CASSYSGGVSNYGYTF
cdr3_nt: TGTGCCAGCAGTTACTCTGGCGGAGTCTCGAACTATGGCTACACCTTC

cdr3_length: 16
clone_size: NA
j_call: TRBJ1-1
d_call: NA
v_call: TRBV11-2
cdr3_aa: CASSLGVQRTGTEAFF
cdr3_nt: TGTGCCAGCAGCTTAGGGGTCCAGAGAACGGGGACTGAAGCTTTCTTT

cdr3_length: 13
clone_size: NA
j_call: TRBJ2-7
d_call: NA
v_call: TRBV11-3
cdr3_aa: CASSFGGDYEQYF
cdr3_nt: TGTGCCAGCAGCTTCGGAGGAGACTACGAGCAGTACTTC

cdr3_length: 15
clone_size: NA
j_call: TRBJ1-1
d_call: TRBD1
v_call: TRBV18
cdr3_aa: CASSPGTGANTEAFF
cdr3_nt: TGTGCCAGCTCACCAGGTACAGGGGCGAACACTGAAGCTTTCTTT

cdr3_length: 15
clone_size: NA
j_call: TRBJ2-5
d_call: NA
v_call: TRBV27
cdr3_aa: CASSLAGRLIETQYF
cdr3_nt: TGTGCCAGCAGTTTGGCGGGGCGCCTGATAGAGACCCAGTACTTC

cdr3_length: 14
clone_size: NA
j_call: TRBJ2-1
d_call: NA
v_call: TRBV11-2
cdr3_aa: CASSSRVVGNEQFF
cdr3_nt: TGTGCCAGCAGCTCCAGGGTTGTTGGAAATGAGCAGTTCTTC

cdr3_length: 17
clone_size: few
j_call: TRBJ1-2
d_call: TRBD1
v_call: TRBV27
cdr3_aa: CASSSKKLGTAYHGYTF
cdr3_nt: TGTGCCAGCAGTTCAAAAAAACTTGGGACAGCCTATCATGGCTACACCTTC

cdr3_length: 14
clone_size: NA
j_call: TRBJ2-7
d_call: NA
v_call: TRBV28
cdr3_aa: CASGAHTVIYEQYF
cdr3_nt: TGTGCCAGCGGGGCCCACACGGTGATCTACGAGCAGTACTTC

cdr3_length: 13
clone_size: NA
j_call: TRBJ2-5
d_call: NA
v_call: TRBV18
cdr3_aa: CASSRSGRETQYF
cdr3_nt: TGTGCCAGCTCACGATCGGGGCGGGAGACCCAGTACTTC

cdr3_length: 14
clone_size: NA
j_call: TRBJ2-7
d_call: TRBD1
v_call: TRBV4-2
cdr3_aa: CASSPWTGPYEQYF
cdr3_nt: TGTGCCAGCAGCCCTTGGACAGGCCCCTACGAGCAGTACTTC

cdr3_length: 14
clone_size: NA
j_call: TRBJ2-7
d_call: NA
v_call: TRBV6-6
cdr3_aa: CASLNSGTNYEQYF
cdr3_nt: TGTGCCAGTCTTAATAGCGGCACCAACTACGAGCAGTACTTC

cdr3_length: 15
clone_size: NA
j_call: TRBJ2-1
d_call: NA
v_call: TRBV28
cdr3_aa: CASATAGLVYNEQFF
cdr3_nt: TGTGCCAGCGCTACCGCGGGACTCGTCTACAATGAGCAGTTCTTC

cdr3_length: 13
clone_size: NA
j_call: TRBJ1-6
d_call: NA
v_call: TRBV27
cdr3_aa: CASSLDRNSPLHF
cdr3_nt: TGTGCCAGCAGCTTGGACAGAAATTCACCCCTCCACTTT

cdr3_length: 11
clone_size: NA
j_call: TRBJ2-3
d_call: NA
v_call: TRBV20-1
cdr3_aa: CSAFTSISQYF
cdr3_nt: TGCAGTGCCTTTACTAGTATTTCGCAGTATTTT

cdr3_length: 14
clone_size: NA
j_call: TRBJ1-4
d_call: TRBD1
v_call: TRBV6-5
cdr3_aa: CASSDRGSNEKLFF
cdr3_nt: TGTGCCAGCAGTGACAGGGGATCTAATGAAAAACTGTTTTTT

cdr3_length: 14
clone_size: NA
j_call: TRBJ2-7
d_call: NA
v_call: TRBV18
cdr3_aa: CASSLGRNSYEQYF
cdr3_nt: TGTGCCAGCTCCCTGGGGCGAAACTCCTACGAGCAGTACTTC

cdr3_length: 14
clone_size: NA
j_call: TRBJ1-5
d_call: NA
v_call: TRBV7-9
cdr3_aa: CASSGTASNQPQHF
cdr3_nt: TGTGCCAGCAGCGGGACGGCTAGCAATCAGCCCCAGCATTTT

cdr3_length: 15
clone_size: once
j_call: TRBJ1-6
d_call: NA
v_call: TRBV27
cdr3_aa: CASSFGSYYNSPLHF
cdr3_nt: TGTGCCAGCAGTTTCGGCAGCTATTATAATTCACCCCTCCACTTT

cdr3_length: 15
clone_size: NA
j_call: TRBJ2-1
d_call: TRBD2
v_call: TRBV7-2
cdr3_aa: CASSLPSGRGNEQFF
cdr3_nt: TGTGCCAGCAGCTTGCCTAGCGGGAGGGGGAATGAGCAGTTCTTC

cdr3_length: 15
clone_size: NA
j_call: TRBJ1-6
d_call: TRBD1
v_call: TRBV27
cdr3_aa: CASSPRDRAKSPLHF
cdr3_nt: TGTGCCAGCAGTCCCCGGGACAGGGCAAAATCACCCCTCCACTTT

cdr3_length: 15
clone_size: NA
j_call: TRBJ2-3
d_call: NA
v_call: TRBV11-3
cdr3_aa: CASSLGGQAPDTQYF
cdr3_nt: TGTGCCAGCAGCTTAGGGGGGCAAGCGCCAGATACGCAGTATTTT

cdr3_length: 16
clone_size: once
j_call: TRBJ2-4
d_call: NA
v_call: TRBV7-2
cdr3_aa: CASSHTIPGTKNIQYF
cdr3_nt: TGTGCCAGCAGCCACACTATACCTGGGACAAAAAACATTCAGTACTTC

cdr3_length: 12
clone_size: few
j_call: TRBJ2-5
d_call: NA
v_call: TRBV7-6
cdr3_aa: CASSLGQETQYF
cdr3_nt: TGTGCCAGCAGCTTAGGCCAAGAGACCCAGTACTTC

cdr3_length: 15
clone_size: NA
j_call: TRBJ1-2
d_call: NA
v_call: TRBV28
cdr3_aa: CASTSTIITNYGYTF
cdr3_nt: TGTGCCAGCACCTCGACGATCATCACTAACTATGGCTACACCTTC

cdr3_length: 18
clone_size: NA
j_call: TRBJ2-1
d_call: NA
v_call: TRBV19
cdr3_aa: CASSVGQGRTNKANEQFF
cdr3_nt: TGTGCCAGTAGTGTTGGGCAGGGTCGGACTAACAAAGCCAATGAGCAGTTCTTC

cdr3_length: 11
clone_size: once
j_call: TRBJ2-4
d_call: NA
v_call: TRBV6-5
cdr3_aa: CASSYKNIQYF
cdr3_nt: TGTGCCAGCAGCTACAAAAACATTCAGTACTTC

cdr3_length: 14
clone_size: NA
j_call: TRBJ2-7
d_call: NA
v_call: TRBV28
cdr3_aa: CASSLRPKGYEQYF
cdr3_nt: TGTGCCAGCAGTTTAAGACCAAAGGGGTACGAGCAGTACTTC

cdr3_length: 14
clone_size: NA
j_call: TRBJ2-2
d_call: NA
v_call: TRBV19
cdr3_aa: CASRRTANTGELFF
cdr3_nt: TGTGCCAGTAGGCGGACAGCGAACACCGGGGAGCTGTTTTTT

cdr3_length: 14
clone_size: few
j_call: TRBJ1-2
d_call: NA
v_call: TRBV28
cdr3_aa: CASSAKDGYYGYTF
cdr3_nt: TGTGCCAGCAGTGCCAAAGACGGATACTATGGCTACACCTTC

cdr3_length: 14
clone_size: NA
j_call: TRBJ1-5
d_call: NA
v_call: TRBV6-1
cdr3_aa: CASRETIPGQPQHF
cdr3_nt: TGTGCCAGCAGAGAAACGATCCCTGGTCAGCCCCAGCATTTT